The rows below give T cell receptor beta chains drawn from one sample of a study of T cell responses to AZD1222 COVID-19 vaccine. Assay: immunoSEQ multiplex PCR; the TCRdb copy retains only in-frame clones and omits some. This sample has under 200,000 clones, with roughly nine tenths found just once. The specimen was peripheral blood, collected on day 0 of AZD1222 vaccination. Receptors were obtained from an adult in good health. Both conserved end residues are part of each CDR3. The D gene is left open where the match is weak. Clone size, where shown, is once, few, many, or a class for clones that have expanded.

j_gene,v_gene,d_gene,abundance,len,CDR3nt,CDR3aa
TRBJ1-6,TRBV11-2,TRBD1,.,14,TGTGCCAGCAGACAGGGGCGCGGATCTTCACCCCTCCACTTT,CASRQGRGSSPLHF
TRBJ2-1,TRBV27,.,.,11,TGTGCCAGCAGTTTTTACAATGAGCAGTTCTTC,CASSFYNEQFF
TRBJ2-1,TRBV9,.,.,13,TGTGCCAGCAGCCCTTCCCCCCACAATGAGCAGTTCTTC,CASSPSPHNEQFF
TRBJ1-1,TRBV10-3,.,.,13,TGTGCCATCAGTGAAAAAGGGGTGGATCAGGCTTTCTTT,CAISEKGVDQAFF
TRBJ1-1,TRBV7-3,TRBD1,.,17,TGTGCCAGCAGCCCGCATCCGCCAGGGACAGGGGAGACTGAAGCTTTCTTT,CASSPHPPGTGETEAFF
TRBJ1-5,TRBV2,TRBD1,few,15,TGTGCCAGCAGCCTACAGGGGACGGCTAATCAGCCCCAGCATTTT,CASSLQGTANQPQHF
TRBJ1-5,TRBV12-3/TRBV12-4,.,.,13,TGTGCCAGCACCAATCGAGACATGAAGCCCCAGCATTTT,CASTNRDMKPQHF
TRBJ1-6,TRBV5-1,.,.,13,TGCGCCAGCGGGACCGACGTTAATTCACCCCTCCACTTT,CASGTDVNSPLHF
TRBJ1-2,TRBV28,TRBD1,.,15,TGTGCCAGCAGTTTAGCCGGGACAGGGGCCCATGGCTACACCTTC,CASSLAGTGAHGYTF
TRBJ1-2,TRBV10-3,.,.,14,TGTGCCATCAGTGAGGGCAGGGGTTTGGATGGCTACACCTTC,CAISEGRGLDGYTF
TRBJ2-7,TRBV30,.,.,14,TGTGCCTGGAGTAACGGAGGCAACTCCTACGAGCAGTACTTC,CAWSNGGNSYEQYF
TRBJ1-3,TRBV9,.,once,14,TGTGCCAGCAGCGTAGAAATCTCTGGAAACACCATATATTTT,CASSVEISGNTIYF
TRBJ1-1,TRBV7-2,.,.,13,TGTGCCAGCAGCTTAGGATGGGGGACTGAAGCTTTCTTT,CASSLGWGTEAFF
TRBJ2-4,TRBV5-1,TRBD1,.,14,TGCGCCAGCAGCTTGGGACAGGGAGAGGACATTCAGTACTTC,CASSLGQGEDIQYF
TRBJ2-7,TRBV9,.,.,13,TGTGCCAGCAGCTCCGCGGGCCTCTACGAGCAGTACTTC,CASSSAGLYEQYF
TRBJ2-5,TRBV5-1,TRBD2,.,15,TGCGCCAGCAGCCAGGGGACTAGCCCACAAGAGACCCAGTACTTC,CASSQGTSPQETQYF
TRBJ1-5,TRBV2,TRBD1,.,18,TGTGCCAGCAGTGGACAGGGAGGGAGGACCTATAGCAATCAGCCCCAGCATTTT,CASSGQGGRTYSNQPQHF
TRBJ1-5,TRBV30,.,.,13,TGTGCCTGGAGGGGGTTGAGCAATCAGCCCCAGCATTTT,CAWRGLSNQPQHF
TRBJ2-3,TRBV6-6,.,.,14,TGTGCCAGCAGTGTGACAGTCTCAACAGATACGCAGTATTTT,CASSVTVSTDTQYF
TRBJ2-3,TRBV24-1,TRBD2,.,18,TGTGCCACCAGTGAGCAAGAGGGACTAGCGGGGGTCTCAGATACGCAGTATTTT,CATSEQEGLAGVSDTQYF
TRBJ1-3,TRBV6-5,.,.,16,TGTGCCAGCAGTTCACCCTCAGGGGTGCGCGGAAACACCATATATTTT,CASSSPSGVRGNTIYF
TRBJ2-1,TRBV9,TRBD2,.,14,TGTGCCAGCAGCAACCTAGCGGGAGCGGATGAGCAGTTCTTC,CASSNLAGADEQFF
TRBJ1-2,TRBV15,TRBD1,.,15,TGTGCCACCAGCAGAGAAACAGGGGCAGGTTATGGCTACACCTTC,CATSRETGAGYGYTF
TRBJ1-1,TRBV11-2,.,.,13,TGTGCCAGCAGCTTAGAACGGGGCGCTGAAGCTTTCTTT,CASSLERGAEAFF
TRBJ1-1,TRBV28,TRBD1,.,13,TGTGCCAGCAGTCTCAACAGGGGTACTGAAGCTTTCTTT,CASSLNRGTEAFF
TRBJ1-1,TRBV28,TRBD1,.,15,TGTGCCAGCAGTCCTTGGACAGGATCGAACACTGAAGCTTTCTTT,CASSPWTGSNTEAFF
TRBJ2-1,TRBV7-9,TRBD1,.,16,TGTGCCAGCAGCGAGGGGGCAGGGAACCCCTACAATGAGCAGTTCTTC,CASSEGAGNPYNEQFF
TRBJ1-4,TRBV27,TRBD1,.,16,TGTGCCAGCAGTGAGGACAGGGGGTCAACTAATGAAAAACTGTTTTTT,CASSEDRGSTNEKLFF
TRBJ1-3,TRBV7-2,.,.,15,TGTGCCAGCAGCGTCCGTCCCTCTTCTGGAAACACCATATATTTT,CASSVRPSSGNTIYF
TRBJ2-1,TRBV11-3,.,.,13,TGTGCCAGCAGCTTAGTTGGGCCCAATGAGCAGTTCTTC,CASSLVGPNEQFF
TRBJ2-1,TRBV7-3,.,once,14,TGTGCCAGCAGCTTGGGCACTTCCTACAATGAGCAGTTCTTC,CASSLGTSYNEQFF
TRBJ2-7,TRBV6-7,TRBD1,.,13,TGTGCCCGTGGGGACAGCTTCTCCTACGAGCAGTACTTC,CARGDSFSYEQYF
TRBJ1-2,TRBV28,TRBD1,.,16,TGTGCCAGCAGTTCCCTAGGGCCGACAGGGAACTATGGCTACACCTTC,CASSSLGPTGNYGYTF
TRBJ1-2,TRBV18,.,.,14,TGTGCCAGCTCACCACTAGAGGGATCGAATGGCTACACCTTC,CASSPLEGSNGYTF
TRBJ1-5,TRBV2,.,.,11,TGTGCCAGCAGTGAGGCTTTAGCCCAGCATTTT,CASSEALAQHF
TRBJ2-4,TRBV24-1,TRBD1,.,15,TGTGCCACCAGTGACCCTAACGACAGGGGAGGCATTCAGTACTTC,CATSDPNDRGGIQYF
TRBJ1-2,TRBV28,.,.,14,TGTGCCAGCAGTTTTTCGGCAGGGGTGAGTGGCTACACCTTC,CASSFSAGVSGYTF
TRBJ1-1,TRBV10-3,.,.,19,TGTGCCATCAGTGCCGGCTTATCCACAGGAAGTCGCATGAACACTGAAGCTTTCTTT,CAISAGLSTGSRMNTEAFF
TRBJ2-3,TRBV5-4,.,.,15,TGTGCCAGCAGCTTAACGGGATTGGGTTTAGATACGCAGTATTTT,CASSLTGLGLDTQYF
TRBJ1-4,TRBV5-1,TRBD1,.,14,TGCGCCAGCAGCCTACAGCGACAGGGGGAAAAACTGTTTTTT,CASSLQRQGEKLFF
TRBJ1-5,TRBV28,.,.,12,TGTGCCAGCAGCCCCCACAATCAGCCCCAGCATTTT,CASSPHNQPQHF
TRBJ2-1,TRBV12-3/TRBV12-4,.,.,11,TGTGCCACCCGCTGGGTGGGTGAGCAGTTCTTC,CATRWVGEQFF
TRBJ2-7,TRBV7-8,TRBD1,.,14,TGTGCCAGCAGCCCTGGGACAGGGGGGAGCGAGCAGTACTTC,CASSPGTGGSEQYF
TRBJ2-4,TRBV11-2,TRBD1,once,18,TGTGCCAGCAGCTCCCTCGGCCAGGGGGTTTTCGCCAAAAACATTCAGTACTTC,CASSSLGQGVFAKNIQYF
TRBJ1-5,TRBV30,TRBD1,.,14,TGTGCCTGGAGTGTGGACAGGATCAATCAGCCCCAGCATTTT,CAWSVDRINQPQHF
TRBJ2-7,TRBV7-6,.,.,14,TGTGCCAGCAGCTTAGGACAGGAATTCTACGAGCAGTACTTC,CASSLGQEFYEQYF